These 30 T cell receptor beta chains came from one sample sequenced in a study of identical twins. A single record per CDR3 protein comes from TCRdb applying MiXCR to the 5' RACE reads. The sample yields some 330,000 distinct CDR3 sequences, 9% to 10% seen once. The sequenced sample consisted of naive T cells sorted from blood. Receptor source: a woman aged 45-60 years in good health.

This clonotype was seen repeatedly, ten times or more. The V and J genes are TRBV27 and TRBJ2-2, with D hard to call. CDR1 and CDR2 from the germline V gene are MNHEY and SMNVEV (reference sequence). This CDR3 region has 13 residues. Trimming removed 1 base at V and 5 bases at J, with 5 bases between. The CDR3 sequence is CASSLWGTGELFF. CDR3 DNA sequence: TGTGCCAGCAGTTTATGGGGTACCGGGGAGCTGTTTTTT.

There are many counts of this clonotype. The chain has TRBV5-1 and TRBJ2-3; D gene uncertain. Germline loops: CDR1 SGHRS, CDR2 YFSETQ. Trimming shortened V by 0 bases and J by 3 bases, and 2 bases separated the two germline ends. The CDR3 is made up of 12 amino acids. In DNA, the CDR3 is TGCGCCAGCAGCTTGGATACAGATACGCAGTATTTT. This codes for CASSLDTDTQYF.

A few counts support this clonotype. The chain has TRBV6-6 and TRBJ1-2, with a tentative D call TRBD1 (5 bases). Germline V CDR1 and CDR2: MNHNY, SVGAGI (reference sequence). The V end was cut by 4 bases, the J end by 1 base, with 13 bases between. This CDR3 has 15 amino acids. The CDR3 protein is CASSSQGRSNYGYTF. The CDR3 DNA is TGTGCCAGCAGTTCCCAGGGCCGAAGTAACTATGGCTACACCTTC.

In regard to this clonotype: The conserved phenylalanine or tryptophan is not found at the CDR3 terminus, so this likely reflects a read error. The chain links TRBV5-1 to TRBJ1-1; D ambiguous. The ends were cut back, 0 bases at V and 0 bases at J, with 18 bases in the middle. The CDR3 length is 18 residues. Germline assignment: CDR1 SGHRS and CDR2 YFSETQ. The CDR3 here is CASSLAIRVAGMNTEAFV. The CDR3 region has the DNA TGCGCCAGCAGCTTGGCCATCCGAGTCGCAGGCATGAACACTGAAGCTTTCGTT.

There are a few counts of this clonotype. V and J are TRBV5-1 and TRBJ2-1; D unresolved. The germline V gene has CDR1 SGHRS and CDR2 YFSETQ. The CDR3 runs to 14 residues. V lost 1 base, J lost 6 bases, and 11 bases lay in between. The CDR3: CASSLSTASNEQFF. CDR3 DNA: TGCGCCAGCAGCTTGAGTACAGCAAGCAATGAGCAGTTCTTC.

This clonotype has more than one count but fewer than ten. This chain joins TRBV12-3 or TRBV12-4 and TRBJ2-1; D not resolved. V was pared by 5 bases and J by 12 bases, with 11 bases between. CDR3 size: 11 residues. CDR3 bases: TGTGCCAGCAGTGCCATCCACGGGCAGTTCTTC. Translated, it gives CASSAIHGQFF.

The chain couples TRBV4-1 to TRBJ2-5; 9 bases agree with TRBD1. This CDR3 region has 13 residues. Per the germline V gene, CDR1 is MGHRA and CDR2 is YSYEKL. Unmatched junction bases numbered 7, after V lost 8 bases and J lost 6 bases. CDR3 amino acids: CASHRTGDKTQYF. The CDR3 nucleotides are TGCGCCAGCCACAGGACAGGGGATAAGACCCAGTACTTC.

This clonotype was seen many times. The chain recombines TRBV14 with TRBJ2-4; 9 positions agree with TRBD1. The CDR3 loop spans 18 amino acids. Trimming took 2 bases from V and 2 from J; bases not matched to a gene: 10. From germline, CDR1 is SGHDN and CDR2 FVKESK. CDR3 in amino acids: CASSQRISGTGTKNIQYF. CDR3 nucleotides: TGTGCCAGCAGCCAACGGATTTCCGGGACAGGGACCAAAAACATTCAGTACTTC. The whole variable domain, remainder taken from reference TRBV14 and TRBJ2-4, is EAGVTQFPSHSVIEKGQTVTLRCDPISGHDNLYWYRRVMGKEIKFLLHFVKESKQDESGMPNNRFLAERTGGTYSTLKVQPAELEDSGVYFCASSQRISGTGTKNIQYFGAGTRLSVL.

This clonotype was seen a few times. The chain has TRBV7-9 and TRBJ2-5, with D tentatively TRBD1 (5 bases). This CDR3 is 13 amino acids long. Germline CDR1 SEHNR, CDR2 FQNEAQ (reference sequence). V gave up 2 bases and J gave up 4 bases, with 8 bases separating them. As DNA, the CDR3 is TGTGCCAGCAGCTTATTCAGGGCAGAGACCCAGTACTTC. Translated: CASSLFRAETQYF.

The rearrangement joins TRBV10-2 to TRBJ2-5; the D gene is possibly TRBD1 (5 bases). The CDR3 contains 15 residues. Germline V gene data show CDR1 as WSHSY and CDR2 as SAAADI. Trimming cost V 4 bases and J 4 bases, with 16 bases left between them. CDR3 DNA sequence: TGCGCCAGCAGTGTTTTGGGGCGCGTCGGAGAGACCCAGTACTTC. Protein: CASSVLGRVGETQYF.

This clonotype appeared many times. CDR3 sequence (DNA): TGCGCCAGCAGCTTGGAGAGCGTTCAAGAGACCCAGTACTTC. Translation gives CASSLESVQETQYF. This chain connects TRBV5-1 to TRBJ2-5; no reliable D call. This CDR3 has 14 amino acids. Germline assignment: CDR1 SGHRS and CDR2 YFSETQ. The V end was cut by 0 bases, the J end by 2 bases, with 8 bases between. Supplemented by reference TRBV5-1 and TRBJ2-5, the full variable domain reads KAGVTQTPRYLIKTRGQQVTLSCSPISGHRSVSWYQQTPGQGLQFLFEYFSETQRNKGNFPGRFSGRQFSNSRSEMNVSTLELGDSALYLCASSLESVQETQYFGPGTRLLVL.

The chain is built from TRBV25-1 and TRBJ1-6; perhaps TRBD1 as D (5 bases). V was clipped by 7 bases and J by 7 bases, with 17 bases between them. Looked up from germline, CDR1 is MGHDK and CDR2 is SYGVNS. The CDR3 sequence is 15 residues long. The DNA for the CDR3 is TGTGCCAGCACCTACAGCGGTGAGGGGAATTCACCCCTCCACTTT. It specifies CASTYSGEGNSPLHF.

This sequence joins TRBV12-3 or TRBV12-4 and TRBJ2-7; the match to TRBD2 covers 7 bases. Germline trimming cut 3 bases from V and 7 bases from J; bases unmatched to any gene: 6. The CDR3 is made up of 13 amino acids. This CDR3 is CASSFISGGEQYV. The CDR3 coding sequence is TGTGCCAGCAGTTTTATCTCGGGGGGAGAGCAGTACGTC.

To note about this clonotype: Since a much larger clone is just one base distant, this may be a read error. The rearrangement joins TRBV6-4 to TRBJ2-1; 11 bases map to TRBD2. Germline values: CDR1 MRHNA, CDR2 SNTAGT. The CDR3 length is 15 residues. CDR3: CSSSDRTSGYNEQFF. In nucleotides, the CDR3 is TGTTCCAGCAGTGACCGGACTAGCGGGTACAATGAGCAGTTCTTC.

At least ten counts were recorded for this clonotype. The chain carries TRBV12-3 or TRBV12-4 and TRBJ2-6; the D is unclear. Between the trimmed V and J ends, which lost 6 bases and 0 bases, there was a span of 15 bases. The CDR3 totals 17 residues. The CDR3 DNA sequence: TGTGCCAGCAGCGGATCCGGGCTGGTCTCTGGGGCCAACGTCCTGACTTTC. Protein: CASSGSGLVSGANVLTF.

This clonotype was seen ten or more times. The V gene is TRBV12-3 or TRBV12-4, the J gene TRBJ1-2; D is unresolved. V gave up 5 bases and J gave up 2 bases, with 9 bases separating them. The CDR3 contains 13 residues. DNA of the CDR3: TGTGCCAGCAGTGTCCTCGGAAACTATGGCTACACCTTC. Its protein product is CASSVLGNYGYTF.

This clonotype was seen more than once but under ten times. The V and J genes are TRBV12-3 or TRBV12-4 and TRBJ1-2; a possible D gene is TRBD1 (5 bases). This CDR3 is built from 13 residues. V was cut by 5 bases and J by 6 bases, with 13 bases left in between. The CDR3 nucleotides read TGTGCCAGCAGTCTAGGGACTGCCCATGGCTACACCTTC. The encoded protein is CASSLGTAHGYTF.

In nucleotides, the CDR3 is TGCGCCAGCAGGGCGACCTCCGTGGACACCGGGGAGCTGTTTTTT. Its translation: CASRATSVDTGELFF. The chain couples TRBV5-1 to TRBJ2-2; D unresolved. The CDR3 consists of 15 residues. V was cut by 5 bases and J by 3 bases, with 14 bases left in between. From germline, CDR1 is SGHRS and CDR2 YFSETQ.

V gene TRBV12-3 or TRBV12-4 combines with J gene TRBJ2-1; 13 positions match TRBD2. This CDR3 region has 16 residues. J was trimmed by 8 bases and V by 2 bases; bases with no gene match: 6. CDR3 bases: TGTGCCAGCAGTTTAAGGACTAGCGGGAGTGGGGATGAGCAGTTCTTC. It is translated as CASSLRTSGSGDEQFF.

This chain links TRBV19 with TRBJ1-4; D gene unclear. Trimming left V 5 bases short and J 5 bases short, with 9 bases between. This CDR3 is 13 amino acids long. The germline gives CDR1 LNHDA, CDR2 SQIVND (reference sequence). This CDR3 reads CASSSPANEKLFF. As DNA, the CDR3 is TGTGCCAGTAGTTCGCCAGCGAATGAAAAACTGTTTTTT.

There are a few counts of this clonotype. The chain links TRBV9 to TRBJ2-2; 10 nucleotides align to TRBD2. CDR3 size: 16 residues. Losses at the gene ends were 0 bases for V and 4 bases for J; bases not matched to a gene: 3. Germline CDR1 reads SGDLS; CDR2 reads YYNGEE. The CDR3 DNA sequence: TGTGCCAGCAGCGTAGGCGCTAGCGGGAGCACCGGGGAGCTGTTTTTT. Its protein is CASSVGASGSTGELFF.

The CDR3 sequence is CASSYSSGTGIYNEQFF. CDR3 DNA sequence: TGTGCCAGCAGTTACTCGTCCGGGACAGGGATCTACAATGAGCAGTTCTTC. The rearrangement joins TRBV6-6 to TRBJ2-1; 9 nucleotides align to TRBD1. V shed 0 bases, J shed 3 bases, and the junction held 6 bases outside the gene matches. CDR3 length: 17 residues. Germline lookup yields CDR1 MNHNY and CDR2 SVGAGI (reference sequence).

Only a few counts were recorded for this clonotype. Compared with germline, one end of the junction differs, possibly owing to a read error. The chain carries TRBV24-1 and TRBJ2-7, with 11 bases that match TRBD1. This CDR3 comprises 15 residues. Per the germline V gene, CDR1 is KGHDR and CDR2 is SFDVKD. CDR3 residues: CATGDVGQGVNEQYF. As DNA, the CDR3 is TGTGCCACCGGTGATGTGGGACAGGGGGTCAACGAGCAGTACTTC.

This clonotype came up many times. The CDR3 DNA reads TGCGCCAGCAGCCCAACCCCGAACACTGAAGCTTTCTTT. It encodes CASSPTPNTEAFF. The V call is TRBV4-1, the J call TRBJ1-1; D is unclear. The CDR3 length is 13 residues. Germline CDR1 reads MGHRA; CDR2 reads YSYEKL. The germline V and J ends were trimmed by 4 bases and 1 base, with 7 bases remaining between them.

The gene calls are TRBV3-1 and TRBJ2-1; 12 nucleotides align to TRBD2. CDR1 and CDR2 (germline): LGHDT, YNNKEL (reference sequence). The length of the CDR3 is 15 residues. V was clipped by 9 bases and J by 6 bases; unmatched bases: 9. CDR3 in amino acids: CASRPGLAGFNEQFF. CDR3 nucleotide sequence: TGTGCCAGTCGACCGGGACTAGCGGGCTTCAATGAGCAGTTCTTC.

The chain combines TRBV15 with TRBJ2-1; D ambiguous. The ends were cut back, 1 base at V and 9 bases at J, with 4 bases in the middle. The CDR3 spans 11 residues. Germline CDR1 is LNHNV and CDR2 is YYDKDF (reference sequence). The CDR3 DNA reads TGTGCCACCAGCAGAGCCGTTGAGCAGTTCTTC. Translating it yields CATSRAVEQFF.

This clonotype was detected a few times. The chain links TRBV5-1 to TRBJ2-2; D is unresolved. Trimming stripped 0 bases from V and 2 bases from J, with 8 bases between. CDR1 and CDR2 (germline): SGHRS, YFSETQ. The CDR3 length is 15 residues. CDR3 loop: CASSLAPTNTGELFF. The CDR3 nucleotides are TGCGCCAGCAGCTTGGCCCCGACCAACACCGGGGAGCTGTTTTTT.

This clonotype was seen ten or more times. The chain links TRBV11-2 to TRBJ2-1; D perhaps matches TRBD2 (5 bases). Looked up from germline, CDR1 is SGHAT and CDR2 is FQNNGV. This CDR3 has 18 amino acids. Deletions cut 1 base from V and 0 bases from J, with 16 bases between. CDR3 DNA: TGTGCCAGCAGCTTAGGCCCCTTTCTAGGGAGCTCCTACAATGAGCAGTTCTTC. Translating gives CASSLGPFLGSSYNEQFF.

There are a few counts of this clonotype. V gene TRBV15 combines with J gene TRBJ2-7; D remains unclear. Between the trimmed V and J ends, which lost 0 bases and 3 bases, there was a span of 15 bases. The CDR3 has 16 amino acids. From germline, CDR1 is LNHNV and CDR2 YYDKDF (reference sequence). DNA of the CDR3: TGTGCCACCAGCAGAGATAGGGTGGGAATCCTCTACGAGCAGTACTTC. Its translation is CATSRDRVGILYEQYF. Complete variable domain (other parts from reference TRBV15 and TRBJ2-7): DAMVIQNPRYQVTQFGKPVTLSCSQTLNHNVMYWYQQKSSQAPKLLFHYYDKDFNNEADTPDNFQSRRPNTSFCFLDIRSPGLGDTAMYLCATSRDRVGILYEQYFGPGTRLTVT.

The CDR3 reads CAWQGREPLYEQYF. The CDR3 DNA follows: TGTGCCTGGCAGGGGCGGGAGCCCTTATACGAGCAGTACTTC. J is TRBJ2-7 and V is TRBV30; D is possibly TRBD2 (7 bases). V was shortened by 5 bases and J by 4 bases, with 18 bases between the two germline ends. The CDR3 is 14 amino acids. CDR1 GTSNPN and CDR2 SVGIG come from the germline V gene (reference sequence).